This TCR beta chain derives from a study of regulatory and conventional T cells in RAG deficiency. General study results and limits: Treg unique TCR beta sequences were 80 to 100-fold fewer in Omenn syndrome and CID/AS patients than controls. Shannon entropy was markedly lower and Simpson indices higher in RAG-deficient patients than control T-cell subsets. Omenn patients showed >80% Treg-Tconv overlap and shorter CDR3 lengths.

Details on this clone: As yet, its antigen is unknown. The junction departs from the called germline gene at one end, perhaps through a read error.

Sequencing used immunoSEQ multiplex PCR; TCRdb keeps in-frame clones, though not all of them. This sample has some 30,000 clones, with over 80% found just once. The same data also contributed to another study, on regulatory T cells. That work adds: Amplification used 52 TRBV primers and 13 TRBJ primers.

Sequencing input: CD8+ T cells sorted from blood. The TCR was taken from a human donor in good health.

CDR3 coding DNA: TGCAGCGTTAAAGACCGGGACAGCTCTGGAAACACCATATATTTT. Protein sequence: CSVKDRDSSGNTIYF. The chain employs TRBV29-1 and TRBJ1-3; 7 bases agree with TRBD1. CDR1 and CDR2 from the germline V gene are SQVTM and ANQGSEA. The CDR3 extends over 15 amino acids.